These 27 T cell receptor beta chains were sequenced from one sample in a study of T-cell memory formation after mild COVID-19. TCRdb used MiXCR to reprocess the 5' RACE reads, holding one entry per CDR3 protein. The table includes around 200,000 distinct CDR3 sequences, around a sixth detected once. The specimen sequenced was PBMCs or a T cell subset sorted from them (not recorded which). The receptors originated from a man younger than 30 who had mild COVID-19 (a few samples of this study predate the infection). Cell type and time point are not known.

The chain joins TRBV18 to TRBJ2-3, with D perhaps matching TRBD1 (7 bases). The length of the CDR3 is 14 residues. Germline V gene lookup returns CDR1 KGHSH and CDR2 LQKENI. The V end lost 3 bases, the J end lost 5 bases, and 12 bases lay between the germline ends. In DNA form, the CDR3 reads TGTGCCAGCTCACCTAGTCAGGGGGGAGATACGCAGTATTTT. This encodes CASSPSQGGDTQYF.

This clonotype was recorded a few times. V gene TRBV7-9 combines with J gene TRBJ2-7; 8 positions match TRBD1. The CDR3 has 16 residues. Losses at the gene ends were 7 bases for V and 7 bases for J; bases not matched to a gene: 18. Per the germline V gene, CDR1 is SEHNR and CDR2 is FQNEAQ (reference sequence). CDR3 sequence: CASTSNTGTGAGEQYV. CDR3 nucleotide sequence: TGTGCCAGCACCTCTAATACCGGGACAGGCGCCGGTGAGCAGTACGTC.

A few counts support this clonotype. CDR3 nucleotide sequence: TGTGCCAGCAGCGTAGCCCCCGCCTCTCGAGAAGAGACCCAGTACTTC. Its translation is CASSVAPASREETQYF. The chain combines TRBV9 with TRBJ2-5; D is unresolved. This CDR3 has 16 residues. The V end was cut by 0 bases, the J end by 3 bases, with 15 bases between. CDR1 is SGDLS and CDR2 is YYNGEE in the germline V gene.

A few counts support this clonotype. This rearrangement joins TRBV20-1 to TRBJ2-5; D ambiguous. V dropped 5 bases and J dropped 1 base, with 5 bases sitting between them. This CDR3 spans 11 amino acids. CDR1 and CDR2 from the germline V gene are DFQATT and SNEGSKA (reference sequence). Here the CDR3 reads CSAQFQETQYF. The DNA for the CDR3 is TGCAGTGCTCAATTCCAAGAGACCCAGTACTTC.

This clonotype was observed a few times. The chain recombines TRBV20-1 with TRBJ2-5, with 11 bases aligning to TRBD2. This CDR3 is 15 amino acids long. The germline V gene encodes CDR1 DFQATT and CDR2 SNEGSKA (reference sequence). The junction had 15 bases not matched to a gene; V was cut back by 6 bases and J by 9 bases. CDR3 bases: TGCAGTGCGCACCTACTAGCGGGGGCCGGGAAGGCCCAGTACTTC. Its protein is CSAHLLAGAGKAQYF.

This clonotype was recorded many times. The DNA of the CDR3 is TGTGCCAGCAGTCAGATACACGGGGCGAGCAATCAGCCCCAGCATTTT. Protein sequence: CASSQIHGASNQPQHF. V gene TRBV6-2 or TRBV6-3 combines with J gene TRBJ1-5, with D maybe TRBD1 (5 bases). This CDR3 spans 16 amino acids. CDR1 MNHEY and CDR2 SVGEGT come from the germline V gene. Trimming removed 5 bases at V and 1 base at J, with 15 bases between.

This clonotype came up a few times. The gene calls are TRBV4-2 and TRBJ2-1, with TRBD2 matching over 8 bases. CDR1 is LGHNA and CDR2 is YNFKEQ in the germline V gene. This CDR3 region has 16 residues. The J segment lost 5 bases and the V segment lost 2 bases, leaving 8 bases of the junction unmatched. CDR3 nucleotides: TGTGCCAGCAGCCAAATCTGGACTAGCCGCCACAATGAGCAGTTCTTC. Amino acid sequence: CASSQIWTSRHNEQFF.

This clonotype turned up a few times. V is TRBV7-9 and J is TRBJ2-1; 7 bases match TRBD2. This CDR3 spans 16 amino acids. Germline loops: CDR1 SEHNR, CDR2 FQNEAQ (reference sequence). The junction had 2 bases not matched to a gene; V was cut back by 0 bases and J by 0 bases. The CDR3 nucleotides are TGTGCCAGCAGCTTAGCGGGGGGGATCTCCTACAATGAGCAGTTCTTC. It translates to CASSLAGGISYNEQFF.

This clonotype was observed a few times. The chain joins TRBV20-1 to TRBJ1-2; D gene ambiguous. The CDR3 is made up of 11 amino acids. Trimming removed 8 bases at V and 2 bases at J, with 9 bases between. The germline gives CDR1 DFQATT, CDR2 SNEGSKA (reference sequence). The chain's CDR3 is CSIPSNYGYTF. DNA of the CDR3: TGCAGTATACCCTCAAACTATGGCTACACCTTC.

A few counts support this clonotype. The chain is built from TRBV4-1 and TRBJ2-5; 9 bases align to TRBD1. CDR3 length: 18 residues. From germline, CDR1 is MGHRA and CDR2 YSYEKL. Trimming took 4 bases from V and 5 from J; bases not matched to a gene: 17. DNA of the CDR3: TGCGCCAGCAGCCCCCTCTCGGCCGGGACAGGGAAGGTCGAGACCCAGTACTTC. Amino acid sequence: CASSPLSAGTGKVETQYF.

This clonotype was recorded a few times. The V and J genes are TRBV5-1 and TRBJ2-1; D might be TRBD1 (6 bases). Trimming cost V 4 bases and J 6 bases, with 23 bases left between them. CDR1 SGHRS and CDR2 YFSETQ come from the germline V gene. The CDR3 sequence is 17 residues long. DNA for the CDR3: TGCGCCAGCAGCCCACGATTGGACAGCCTGCCTGGCAATGAGCAGTTCTTC. Translated, it gives CASSPRLDSLPGNEQFF.

The chain joins TRBV29-1 to TRBJ1-2; TRBD1 agrees at 11 bases. V gave up 6 bases and J gave up 4 bases; unmatched junction bases: 7. Germline values: CDR1 SQVTM, CDR2 ANQGSEA. This CDR3 contains 14 residues. The DNA for the CDR3 is TGCAGCGTGGAGGGGACAGGGGGGATCTATGGCTACACCTTC. It is translated as CSVEGTGGIYGYTF.

V is TRBV6-2 or TRBV6-3 and J is TRBJ1-2; D is uncertain. Trimming stripped 8 bases from V and 2 bases from J, with 6 bases between. The germline CDR1 and CDR2 sequences are MNHEY and SVGEGT. This CDR3 is built from 11 residues. The DNA for the CDR3 is TGTGCCAGCCAACAGAACTATGGCTACACCTTC. Its protein product is CASQQNYGYTF.

V and J are TRBV25-1 and TRBJ2-5; 7 bases are shared with TRBD1. There are 13 residues in the CDR3. The V segment lost 9 bases and the J segment 5 bases; nucleotides outside the gene matches: 9. Germline assignment: CDR1 MGHDK and CDR2 SYGVNS. The CDR3 nucleotides read TGTGCCAGGATCAGGGGGAGATGCGAGACCCAGTACTTC. It is translated as CARIRGRCETQYF.

CDR3 DNA: TGTGCCAGCAGCGTAGGGCAGGGAACCTACAATGAGCAGTTCTTC. Protein product: CASSVGQGTYNEQFF. The V and J genes are TRBV9 and TRBJ2-1, with D tentatively TRBD1 (5 bases). This CDR3 region has 15 residues. Germline CDR1 SGDLS, CDR2 YYNGEE. Trimming stripped 0 bases from V and 2 bases from J, with 9 bases between.

V and J are TRBV12-3 or TRBV12-4 and TRBJ2-1, with D possibly TRBD2 on 5 matching bases. The CDR3 is 13 amino acids. Trimming removed 3 bases at V and 6 bases at J, with 9 bases between. The CDR3 sequence is CASSFSGSNEQFF. CDR3 bases: TGTGCCAGCAGTTTCAGCGGCTCCAATGAGCAGTTCTTC.

This clonotype was observed a handful of times. The V and J genes are TRBV12-3 or TRBV12-4 and TRBJ2-7; D is perhaps TRBD1 (6 bases). The CDR3 covers 13 residues. The germline V and J ends were trimmed by 7 bases and 6 bases, with 16 bases remaining between them. CDR3 amino acids: CASTRGRIGEQYF. For the CDR3, the DNA is TGTGCCAGCACCAGGGGAAGAATTGGCGAGCAGTACTTC.

CDR3 amino acids: CASSGQGTDSGANVLTF. Written as DNA, the CDR3 is TGTGCCAGCTCCGGACAGGGGACCGACTCTGGGGCCAACGTCCTGACTTTC. The J gene is TRBJ2-6, the V gene TRBV18; 9 bases are shared with TRBD1. V lost 6 bases and J lost 0; bases outside the gene matches: 6. The CDR3 sequence is 17 residues long. CDR1 and CDR2 from the germline V gene are KGHSH and LQKENI.

The rearrangement links TRBV5-1 to TRBJ2-3; D could derive from TRBD1 or TRBD2 (5 bases each). Trimming took 2 bases from V and 0 from J, leaving 7 bases between them. CDR1 is SGHRS, CDR2 YFSETQ, per germline. There are 14 residues in the CDR3. CDR3 nucleotides: TGCGCCAGCAGCTTCGGGGACAGCACAGATACGCAGTATTTT. This translates into CASSFGDSTDTQYF. The variable domain in full, with the rest retrieved from reference TRBV5-1 and TRBJ2-3, is KAGVTQTPRYLIKTRGQQVTLSCSPISGHRSVSWYQQTPGQGLQFLFEYFSETQRNKGNFPGRFSGRQFSNSRSEMNVSTLELGDSALYLCASSFGDSTDTQYFGPGTRLTVL.

Many counts were recorded for this clonotype. The chain couples TRBV6-2 or TRBV6-3 to TRBJ2-1, with no clear D. V shed 6 bases and J shed 7 bases, with 10 bases lying between them. The CDR3 sequence is 12 residues long. Germline values: CDR1 MNHEY, CDR2 SVGEGT. The CDR3 DNA reads as TGTGCCAGCAGGCATACAAGAAATGAGCAGTTCTTC. Translation: CASRHTRNEQFF.

This clonotype was seen more than once but under ten times. The chain links TRBV7-2 to TRBJ2-1, with TRBD2 matching over 8 bases. The CDR3 is 14 residues long. Trimming cost V 5 bases and J 9 bases; bases outside gene matches: 9. Germline CDR1 is SGHTA and CDR2 is FQGNSA. CDR3 in DNA: TGTGCCAGCAGCGTAGGACTAGCTCGGGGTGAGCAGTTCTTC. Protein: CASSVGLARGEQFF.

This clonotype was seen more than once but under ten times. The chain combines TRBV12-3 or TRBV12-4 with TRBJ1-5, with D possibly being TRBD1 (6 bases). There are 13 residues in the CDR3. V was pared by 3 bases and J by 6 bases, with 9 bases between. This CDR3 reads CASSFGGIQPQHF. Written as DNA, the CDR3 is TGTGCCAGCAGTTTTGGGGGCATTCAGCCCCAGCATTTT.

J is TRBJ1-5 and V is TRBV20-1, with unresolved D. V was clipped by 3 bases and J by 1 base, with 4 bases between them. The V gene's germline CDR1 is DFQATT and CDR2 SNEGSKA (reference sequence). The CDR3 spans 12 residues. CDR3 sequence (DNA): TGCAGTGCTAGGCAGAGCAATCAGCCCCAGCATTTT. Translation: CSARQSNQPQHF.

This clonotype was counted only a few times. V is TRBV20-1 and J is TRBJ1-1; 9 bases are shared with TRBD1. CDR3 length: 15 amino acids. After removal of 0 bases from V and 1 base from J, the junction contained 3 bases not matched to a gene. The germline V gene has CDR1 DFQATT and CDR2 SNEGSKA (reference sequence). The CDR3 bases are TGCAGTGCTAGAGATCCGGACAGGGGGAACACTGAAGCTTTCTTT. Translation gives CSARDPDRGNTEAFF.

This clonotype was seen only a few times. This rearrangement joins TRBV14 to TRBJ1-2; D not resolved. Per the germline V gene, CDR1 is SGHDN and CDR2 is FVKESK. V dropped 7 bases and J dropped 4 bases, with 13 bases sitting between them. The CDR3 runs 13 residues. The CDR3 sequence is CASKDASSYGYTF. The CDR3 nucleotides are TGTGCCAGCAAGGACGCGTCTTCCTATGGCTACACCTTC. Full variable domain (outside the CDR3, taken from reference TRBV14 and TRBJ1-2): EAGVTQFPSHSVIEKGQTVTLRCDPISGHDNLYWYRRVMGKEIKFLLHFVKESKQDESGMPNNRFLAERTGGTYSTLKVQPAELEDSGVYFCASKDASSYGYTFGSGTRLTVV.

The chain joins TRBV7-9 to TRBJ2-3, with a weak D call TRBD1 (5 bases). Germline V lookup: CDR1 SEHNR, CDR2 FQNEAQ (reference sequence). CDR3 length equals 15 residues. V was pared by 5 bases and J by 2 bases, with 14 bases between. CDR3 protein: CASSLPTELTDTQYF. The CDR3 DNA follows: TGTGCCAGCAGCCTACCGACAGAGCTCACAGATACGCAGTATTTT.

Ten or more counts support this clonotype. This chain uses TRBV12-3 or TRBV12-4 with TRBJ2-5, with 7 bases that match TRBD2. CDR3 length: 16 amino acids. The junction had 13 bases not matched to a gene; V was cut back by 7 bases and J by 2 bases. The CDR3 region has the DNA TGTGCCAGCACCGAGCGGGACGGGAGATCTCAAGAGACCCAGTACTTC. Its translation: CASTERDGRSQETQYF.